The 19 T cell receptor beta chains below come from one sample, sequenced in a study of CD8+ T cells in alopecia areata. As for treatment: oral pan-JAK inhibitor, 5-10 mg twice daily. Following extraction, RNA underwent reverse transcription to cDNA, which served as the sequencing template. Assay: immunoSEQ multiplex PCR; the TCRdb copy retains only in-frame clones and omits some. The sample records 180,000 or so clones, about 62% being singletons. The starting material was CD4+ T cells sorted from blood, obtained at week 24, from a patient treated with tofacitinib. These receptor sequences come from a human donor with alopecia areata.

Many counts were recorded for this clone. CDR3 sequence reads: CASSMGPTNVHEQYF. The CDR3 nucleotides read TGTGCCAGTAGTATGGGACCTACGAACGTCCACGAGCAGTACTTC. The genes are TRBV19 and TRBJ2-7, with D perhaps given as TRBD1 or TRBD2 (5 bases each). Germline V lookup: CDR1 LNHDA, CDR2 SQIVND (reference sequence). V was cut by 3 bases and J by 5 bases, with 17 bases left in between. The length of the CDR3 is 15 residues.

The genes are TRBV6-6 and TRBJ1-5, with 11 bases fitting TRBD1. The CDR3 covers 16 residues. Germline V lookup: CDR1 MNHNY, CDR2 SVGAGI (reference sequence). Trimming took 7 bases from V and 0 from J; bases not matched to a gene: 5. Here the CDR3 DNA reads TGTGCCAGCACCGGGACAGGGGGAAATAGCAATCAGCCCCAGCATTTT. It yields the protein CASTGTGGNSNQPQHF.

CDR3 residues: CATSFQGPGSYEQYF. CDR3 DNA sequence: TGTGCCACCAGCTTCCAGGGTCCAGGGTCCTACGAGCAGTACTTC. V is TRBV15 and J is TRBJ2-7, with D possibly matching TRBD1 (5 bases). Germline V lookup: CDR1 LNHNV, CDR2 YYDKDF (reference sequence). V was trimmed by 5 bases and J by 1 base, leaving 15 bases between them. This CDR3 has 15 amino acids.

In its sample, this clone was seen a few times. Other DNA variants within this sample encode the same CDR3. The chain employs TRBV29-1 and TRBJ2-5; D not certain. Trimming left V 4 bases short and J 5 bases short, with 8 bases between. Germline V gives CDR1 SQVTM, CDR2 ANQGSEA. This CDR3 region has 11 residues. The CDR3 sequence is CSVGRSETQYF. The CDR3 bases are TGCAGCGTTGGCCGGAGTGAGACCCAGTACTTC.

A single count supports this clone. The rearrangement links TRBV28 to TRBJ2-5; tentatively, D is TRBD2 (6 bases). The germline V gene encodes CDR1 MDHEN and CDR2 SYDVKM. V was pared by 6 bases and J by 5 bases, with 13 bases between. The CDR3 runs 13 residues. The CDR3 bases are TGTGCCAGCAGGCCGGGACTGAGGGAGACCCAGTACTTC. It yields the protein CASRPGLRETQYF. Looking up the rest from reference TRBV28 and TRBJ2-5 gives the full variable domain: DVKVTQSSRYLVKRTGEKVFLECVQDMDHENMFWYRQDPGLGLRLIYFSYDVKMKEKGDIPEGYSVSREKKERFSLILESASTNQTSMYLCASRPGLRETQYFGPGTRLLVL.

The rearrangement links TRBV5-1 to TRBJ2-5, with D unclear. Trimming pared 0 bases from V and 0 bases from J, leaving 9 bases between. The length of the CDR3 is 15 residues. Germline V gene data show CDR1 as SGHRS and CDR2 as YFSETQ. The CDR3: CASSLGGSDQETQYF. CDR3 DNA sequence: TGCGCCAGCAGCTTGGGGGGTTCCGACCAAGAGACCCAGTACTTC.

This clone occurred a few times. V usage is TRBV5-4 and J usage is TRBJ1-2; no reliable D call. In germline, CDR1 is SGHNT, CDR2 YYREEE (reference sequence). Trimming took 0 bases from V and 8 from J, leaving 11 bases between them. The CDR3 sequence is 13 residues long. CDR3 sequence reads: CASSLVGLRGYTF. Written as DNA, the CDR3 is TGTGCCAGCAGCTTGGTTGGGCTGAGGGGCTACACCTTC.

V and J are TRBV9 and TRBJ2-5, with 10 bases matching TRBD2. V lost 3 bases to trimming and J lost 4 bases; unmatched junction nucleotides: 6. CDR3 length: 15 residues. CDR1 and CDR2 from the germline V gene are SGDLS and YYNGEE. The CDR3 is CASSASGGARETQYF. For the CDR3, the DNA is TGTGCCAGCAGCGCCAGCGGGGGGGCTAGAGAGACCCAGTACTTC.

This chain uses TRBV2 with TRBJ2-7; 9 nucleotides line up with TRBD2. This CDR3 has 15 amino acids. V was clipped by 6 bases and J by 2 bases; unmatched bases: 8. CDR1 and CDR2 from the germline V gene are SNHLY and FYNNEI. CDR3 amino acids: CASRAASGDTYEQYF. CDR3 DNA: TGTGCCAGCAGGGCGGCTAGCGGGGATACCTACGAGCAGTACTTC.

This chain connects TRBV29-1 to TRBJ1-4; 9 bases match TRBD1. Trimming took 7 bases from V and 5 from J; bases not matched to a gene: 5. The CDR3 spans 13 residues. Germline CDR1 SQVTM, CDR2 ANQGSEA. The CDR3 sequence is CSAPGTGNEKLFF. The CDR3 DNA follows: TGCAGCGCCCCCGGGACAGGGAATGAAAAACTGTTTTTT.

The rearrangement links TRBV7-9 to TRBJ1-3; D is unclear. Trimming cost V 5 bases and J 3 bases, with 14 bases left between them. The CDR3 covers 15 residues. Germline V gene data show CDR1 as SEHNR and CDR2 as FQNEAQ (reference sequence). CDR3 region: CASSGLGSVGNTIYF. Here the CDR3 DNA reads TGTGCCAGCAGCGGACTGGGATCGGTTGGAAACACCATATATTTT.

This clone was seen a handful of times. The V and J genes are TRBV29-1 and TRBJ2-5, with TRBD1 identical over 8 bases. The CDR3 covers 15 residues. J gave up 11 bases and V 0 bases, and 14 bases lay outside the gene matches. Per germline, CDR1 SQVTM and CDR2 ANQGSEA. The DNA of the CDR3 is TGCAGCGTTGAAGATTCTTGGGACAGGCCGAGTGAGCAGTACTTC. Protein product: CSVEDSWDRPSEQYF.

This clone has only a few counts. This chain uses TRBV5-4 with TRBJ2-3; TRBD1 matches at 7 bases. There are 16 residues in the CDR3. J gave up 6 bases and V 5 bases, and 15 bases lay outside the gene matches. CDR1 is SGHNT and CDR2 is YYREEE in the germline V gene (reference sequence). The CDR3: CASRHARDSYYDTQYF. Here the CDR3 DNA reads TGTGCCAGCAGGCACGCCCGGGACAGCTATTACGATACGCAGTATTTT. Full variable domain (outside the CDR3, taken from reference TRBV5-4 and TRBJ2-3): ETGVTQSPTHLIKTRGQQVTLRCSSQSGHNTVSWYQQALGQGPQFIFQYYREEENGRGNFPPRFSGLQFPNYSSELNVNALELDDSALYLCASRHARDSYYDTQYFGPGTRLTVL.

The chain is built from TRBV4-1 and TRBJ2-1; no definite D call. CDR3 length equals 14 residues. Germline V gene lookup returns CDR1 MGHRA and CDR2 YSYEKL. Trimming removed 0 bases at V and 8 bases at J, with 11 bases between. The CDR3 DNA sequence: TGCGCCAGCAGCCAAGATCTCCCGAACGATGAGCAGTTCTTC. Amino acid sequence: CASSQDLPNDEQFF.

The sample holds a few counts of this clone. V and J are TRBV19 and TRBJ1-2; D perhaps matches TRBD1 (5 bases). Germline assignment: CDR1 LNHDA and CDR2 SQIVND (reference sequence). Between the trimmed V and J ends, which lost 7 bases and 4 bases, there was a span of 13 bases. The CDR3 runs to 13 residues. CDR3 sequence reads: CASNKGPFYGYTF. The CDR3 coding sequence is TGTGCCAGTAACAAGGGACCCTTCTATGGCTACACCTTC.

The rearrangement links TRBV5-1 to TRBJ2-5; perhaps D is TRBD1 or TRBD2 (5 bases each). V was shortened by 4 bases and J by 4 bases, with 11 bases between the two germline ends. Germline CDR1 is SGHRS and CDR2 is YFSETQ. This CDR3 region has 13 residues. CDR3 DNA: TGCGCCAGCAGCCCCGGGGCAAGAGAGACCCAGTACTTC. Its protein product is CASSPGARETQYF.

The chain couples TRBV25-1 to TRBJ1-1, with D unclear. Germline loops: CDR1 MGHDK, CDR2 SYGVNS. Between the trimmed V and J ends, which lost 4 bases and 3 bases, there was a span of 3 bases. This CDR3 comprises 11 residues. The CDR3 spells CASSGHTEAFF. The CDR3 nucleotides are TGTGCCAGCAGTGGTCACACTGAAGCTTTCTTT.

J is TRBJ1-2 and V is TRBV29-1, with 7 bases fitting TRBD1. This CDR3 is 13 amino acids long. The junction had 6 bases not matched to a gene; V was cut back by 6 bases and J by 2 bases. In germline, CDR1 is SQVTM, CDR2 ANQGSEA. This CDR3 is CSVADRANYGYTF. Written as DNA, the CDR3 is TGCAGCGTCGCTGACAGGGCGAACTATGGCTACACCTTC.

V is TRBV14 and J is TRBJ1-2; no definite D call. CDR1 and CDR2 from the germline V gene are SGHDN and FVKESK. The CDR3 spans 13 residues. Between the trimmed V and J ends, which lost 5 bases and 2 bases, there was a span of 9 bases. The CDR3 nucleotides are TGTGCCAGCAGCTGGTCGTCGAACTATGGCTACACCTTC. As protein: CASSWSSNYGYTF. Together with reference TRBV14 and TRBJ1-2, the CDR3 gives the full variable domain: EAGVTQFPSHSVIEKGQTVTLRCDPISGHDNLYWYRRVMGKEIKFLLHFVKESKQDESGMPNNRFLAERTGGTYSTLKVQPAELEDSGVYFCASSWSSNYGYTFGSGTRLTVV.